This T cell receptor (beta chain) originates from a study of blood T cell repertoires in COVID-19. Across the whole study: Sites in the United States, Italy and Spain provided acute and convalescent COVID-19 samples. Nucleic acid was either cDNA or gDNA, and it came from T cells, B-cell-depleted T cells, or PBMCs.

Germline CDR1 reads MNHNS; CDR2 reads SASEGT. V was cut by 4 bases and J by 6 bases, with 24 bases left in between. This CDR3 has 17 residues. Data came from immunoSEQ multiplex PCR; TCRdb stores just in-frame clones and leaves some out. This repertoire shows approximately 200,000 clones, 80% to 85% found once; its top ten account for roughly 2.4%. The chain joins TRBV6-1 to TRBJ1-1; possible D gene TRBD1, 6 bases. The sequenced sample was peripheral blood. This clonotype originated in a woman aged 55-69 years with acute or convalescent COVID-19. CDR3 amino acids: CASSVFHWYEGESEAFF. CDR3 coding DNA: TGTGCCAGCAGTGTTTTTCATTGGTACGAGGGGGAGTCTGAAGCTTTCTTT.